The sequence of this TCR beta chain was determined in a study of blood T cell repertoires in COVID-19. Trimming took 6 bases from V and 6 from J, leaving 15 bases between them. CDR3 length: 13 residues. Germline V lookup: CDR1 SNHLY, CDR2 FYNNEI. The method was immunoSEQ multiplex PCR; TCRdb's version includes in-frame clones alone and lacks a portion of them. Among roughly 70,000 clones listed, around nine tenths were seen once. The TCR sequence derives from an older man with COVID-19, enrolled during active disease. The chain carries TRBV2 and TRBJ2-7, with D perhaps matching TRBD2 (5 bases). Sequencing used peripheral blood. The CDR3 loop reads CASRPSVAGEQYF. The CDR3 nucleotides read TGTGCCAGCAGGCCCAGCGTGGCGGGCGAGCAGTACTTC.